Sequencing of this TCR beta chain was carried out in a study of T cell responses to AZD1222 COVID-19 vaccine. Overall study findings and caveats: Nearly half of spike-specific TCRs reportedly go after variant regions that carry no mutations. Clonal diversity was possibly underestimated; the donors were predominantly white British and more often female. Seropositive at baseline were only a handful of AZD1222 recipients.

The CDR3 is 15 amino acids. Germline lookup yields CDR1 SGHTA and CDR2 FQGNSA. The junction had 6 bases not matched to a gene; V was cut back by 5 bases and J by 2 bases. Comment on this clone: Its antigen is unknown.

Sequencing used immunoSEQ multiplex PCR; TCRdb keeps in-frame clones, though not all of them. Of 90,000 to 110,000 clones detected, roughly 87% appear once; the ten largest clones hold approximately 4.7%. Sequences were derived from peripheral blood, sampled on day 0 of AZD1222 vaccination. The clonotype originates from an adult in good health. The V and J genes are TRBV7-2 and TRBJ2-7; 10 bases match TRBD2. The CDR3 here is CASSPTSGEPYEQYF. The CDR3 coding sequence is TGTGCCAGCAGCCCTACTAGCGGGGAACCCTACGAGCAGTACTTC.